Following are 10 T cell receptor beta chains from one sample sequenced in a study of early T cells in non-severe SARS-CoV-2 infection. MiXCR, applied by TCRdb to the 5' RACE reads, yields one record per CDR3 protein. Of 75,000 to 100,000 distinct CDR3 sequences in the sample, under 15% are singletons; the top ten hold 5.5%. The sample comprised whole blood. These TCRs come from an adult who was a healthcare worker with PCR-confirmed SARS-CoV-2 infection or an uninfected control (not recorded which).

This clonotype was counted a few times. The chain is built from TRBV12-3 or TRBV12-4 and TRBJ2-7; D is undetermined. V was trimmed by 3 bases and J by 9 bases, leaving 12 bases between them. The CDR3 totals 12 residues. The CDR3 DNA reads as TGTGCCAGCAGTTTCCCTAAGACTGGGCAGTACTTC. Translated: CASSFPKTGQYF.

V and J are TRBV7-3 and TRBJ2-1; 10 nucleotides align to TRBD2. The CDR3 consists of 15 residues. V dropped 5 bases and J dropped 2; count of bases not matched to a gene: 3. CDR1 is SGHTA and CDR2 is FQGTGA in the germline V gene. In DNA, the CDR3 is TGTGCCAGCAGCGAGGGACTAGCGACCTACAATGAGCAGTTCTTC. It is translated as CASSEGLATYNEQFF. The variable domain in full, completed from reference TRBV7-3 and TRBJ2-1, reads GAGVSQTPSNKVTEKGKYVELRCDPISGHTALYWYRQSLGQGPEFLIYFQGTGAADDSGLPNDRFFAVRPEGSVSTLKIQRTERGDSAVYLCASSEGLATYNEQFFGPGTRLTVL.

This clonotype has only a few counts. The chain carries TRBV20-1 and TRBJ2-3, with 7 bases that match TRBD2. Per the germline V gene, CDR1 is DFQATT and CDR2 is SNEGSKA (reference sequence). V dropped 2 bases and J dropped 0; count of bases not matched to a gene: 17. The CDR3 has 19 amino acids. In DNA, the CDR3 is TGCAGTGCTAGACCTTTTGAACGGCGGGGACTACTTAGCACAGATACGCAGTATTTT. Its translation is CSARPFERRGLLSTDTQYF.

This chain's CDR3 is CASSSTGARREQYF. CDR3 nucleotides: TGTGCCAGCAGCTCGACAGGGGCCAGGAGGGAGCAGTACTTC. The rearrangement joins TRBV5-4 to TRBJ2-7, with 8 bases aligning to TRBD1. Unmatched junction bases numbered 9, after V lost 3 bases and J lost 7 bases. The germline CDR1 and CDR2 sequences are SGHNT and YYREEE (reference sequence). CDR3 size: 14 residues.

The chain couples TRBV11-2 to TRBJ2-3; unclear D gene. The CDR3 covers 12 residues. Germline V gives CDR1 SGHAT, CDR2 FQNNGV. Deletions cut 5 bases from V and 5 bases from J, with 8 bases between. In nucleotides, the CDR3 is TGTGCCAGCAGCCCTCTGGGAGATACGCAGTATTTT. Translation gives CASSPLGDTQYF.

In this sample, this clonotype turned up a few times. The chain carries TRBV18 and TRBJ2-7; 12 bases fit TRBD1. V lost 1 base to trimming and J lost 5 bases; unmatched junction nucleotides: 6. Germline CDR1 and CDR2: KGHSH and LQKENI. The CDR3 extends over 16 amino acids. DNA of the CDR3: TGTGCCAGCTCACCACGTGGGACAGGGGGCGCCGACGAGCAGTACTTC. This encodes CASSPRGTGGADEQYF.

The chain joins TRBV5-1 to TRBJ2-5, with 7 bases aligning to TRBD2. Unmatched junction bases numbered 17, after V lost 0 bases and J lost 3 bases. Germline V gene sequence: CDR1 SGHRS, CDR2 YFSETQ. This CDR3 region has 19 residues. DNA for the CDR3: TGCGCCAGCAGCTTGGGGGCCGGGCGGGAGAGATATTCCAAAGAGACCCAGTACTTC. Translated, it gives CASSLGAGRERYSKETQYF.

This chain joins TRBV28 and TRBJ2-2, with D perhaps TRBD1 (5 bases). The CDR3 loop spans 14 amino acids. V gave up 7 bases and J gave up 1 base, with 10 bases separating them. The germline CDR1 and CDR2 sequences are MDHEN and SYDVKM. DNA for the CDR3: TGTGCCAGCAAGGAGACAGTGAACACCGGGGAGCTGTTTTTT. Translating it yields CASKETVNTGELFF.

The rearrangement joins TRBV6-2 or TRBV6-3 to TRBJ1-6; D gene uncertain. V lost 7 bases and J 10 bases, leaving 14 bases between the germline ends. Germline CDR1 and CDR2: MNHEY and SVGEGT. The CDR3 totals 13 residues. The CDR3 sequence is CASKDQEGSPLHF. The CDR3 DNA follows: TGTGCCAGCAAGGATCAGGAGGGCTCACCCCTCCACTTT.

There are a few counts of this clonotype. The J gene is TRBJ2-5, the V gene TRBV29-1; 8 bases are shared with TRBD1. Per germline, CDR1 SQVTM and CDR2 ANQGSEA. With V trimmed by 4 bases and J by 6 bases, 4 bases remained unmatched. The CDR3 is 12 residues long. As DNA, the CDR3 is TGCAGCGTTGGAGGACAGGGACAGACCCAGTACTTC. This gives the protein CSVGGQGQTQYF.